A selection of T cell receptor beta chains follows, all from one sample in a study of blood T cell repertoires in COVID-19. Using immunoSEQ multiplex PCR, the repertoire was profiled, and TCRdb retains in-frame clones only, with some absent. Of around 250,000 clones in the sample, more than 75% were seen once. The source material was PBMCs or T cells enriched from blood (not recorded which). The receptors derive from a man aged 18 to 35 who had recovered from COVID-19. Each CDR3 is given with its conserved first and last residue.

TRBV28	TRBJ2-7	CASSNGQLRPPYEQYF
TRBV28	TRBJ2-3	CASSPGSGISTDTQYF
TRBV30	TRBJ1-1	CAWSRGQNTEAFF
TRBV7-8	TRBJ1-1	CASSADKNTEAFF
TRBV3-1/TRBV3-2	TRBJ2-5	CASSPRLAVVQETQYF
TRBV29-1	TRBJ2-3	CSGQGDTQYF
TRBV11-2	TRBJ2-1	CASSRTSLFYNEQFF
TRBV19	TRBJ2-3	CASSRFSSGGDTDTQYF
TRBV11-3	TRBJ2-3	CASQREVTDTQYF
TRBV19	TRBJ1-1	CASSPGQMNTEAFF
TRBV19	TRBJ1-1	CASSARWGGNTEAFF
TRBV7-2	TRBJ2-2	CASSLGGGYDNTGELFF
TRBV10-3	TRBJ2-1	CAISVPTSSHNEQFF
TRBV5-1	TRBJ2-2	CASSLSTGGNTGELFF
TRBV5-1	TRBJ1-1	CASSFTGGGMNTEAFF
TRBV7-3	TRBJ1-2	CASSLSGGNYGYTF
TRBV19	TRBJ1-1	CASSSQGAHTEAFF
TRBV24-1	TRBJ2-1	CATSEGLAVGEQFF